These T cell receptor beta chains were read from a single sample in a study of regulatory T cells in long-lasting Graves disease. Each CDR3 protein is one row after TCRdb ran MiXCR on the multiplex PCR reads. The sample has roughly 610,000 distinct CDR3 sequences; around 15% are singletons. These data are also associated with another study on T cells in Graves' hyperthyroidism and ophthalmopathy.

The starting material was peripheral blood mononuclear cells (PBMCs), obtained at new diagnosis, from a patient treated with antithyroid drugs. These TCRs come from a man aged 18-30 years with Graves disease. The CDR3 runs from the conserved cysteine through the conserved F or W. The D gene is left open where the match is weak. The size of a clone is reported for some rows only, either as once, few or many, or as a class for expanded clones.

v_call	j_call	clone_size	d_call	cdr3_length	cdr3_aa	cdr3_nt
TRBV12-3/TRBV12-4	TRBJ2-1	many	NA	14	CASSKLGERNEQFF	TGTGCCAGCAGTAAACTGGGTGAGCGGAATGAGCAGTTCTTC
TRBV2	TRBJ2-7	few	NA	14	CASSPLNQGHEQYF	TGTGCCAGCAGCCCTCTTAACCAGGGGCACGAGCAGTACTTC
TRBV12-3/TRBV12-4	TRBJ1-2	many	NA	13	CASSFVGGVGYTF	TGTGCCAGCAGTTTTGTAGGAGGGGTCGGCTACACCTTC
TRBV30	TRBJ2-7	NA	NA	16	CAWSVLGGDKSYEQYF	TGTGCCTGGAGTGTCCTGGGGGGGGACAAGTCCTACGAGCAGTACTTC
TRBV7-3	TRBJ2-1	many	TRBD2	21	CASSLNRLAGGTISSYNEQFF	TGTGCCAGCAGCTTGAACCGACTAGCGGGAGGAACCATAAGCTCCTACAATGAGCAGTTCTTC
TRBV7-9	TRBJ1-3	NA	NA	15	CASSNRSGYGNTIYF	TGTGCCAGCAGCAACCGGTCCGGGTATGGAAACACCATATATTTT
TRBV4-1	TRBJ2-7	few	NA	15	CASSQSQAGTYEQYF	TGCGCCAGCAGCCAATCTCAGGCAGGGACCTACGAGCAGTACTTC
TRBV2	TRBJ2-1	many	NA	19	CASSDGRGLAGIGYNEQFF	TGTGCCAGCAGTGATGGCAGGGGGCTAGCGGGAATAGGCTACAATGAGCAGTTCTTC
TRBV5-6	TRBJ1-1	many	NA	14	CASSQPGTNTEAFF	TGTGCCAGCAGCCAACCAGGGACGAACACTGAAGCTTTCTTT
TRBV6-5	TRBJ2-6	few	NA	17	CASSYSSPSSGANVLTF	TGTGCCAGCAGTTACTCGTCCCCCAGCTCTGGGGCCAACGTCCTGACTTTC
TRBV3-1	TRBJ1-1	many	NA	16	CASSQQSRGAVTEAFF	TGTGCCAGCAGCCAACAATCCAGGGGCGCGGTCACTGAAGCTTTCTTT
TRBV27	TRBJ2-7	few	NA	14	CASSLSGGLGEQYF	TGTGCCAGCAGTTTATCCGGGGGGCTCGGCGAGCAGTACTTC
TRBV27	TRBJ1-2	NA	NA	14	CASSSGGGGLGYTF	TGTGCCAGCAGCTCAGGTGGGGGGGGCCTTGGCTACACCTTC
TRBV2	TRBJ2-5	few	NA	14	CASRGLARGETQYF	TGTGCCAGCAGAGGGCTAGCTCGAGGAGAGACCCAGTACTTC
TRBV28	TRBJ2-1	many	TRBD2	18	CASRSTGTSGRAGGEQFF	TGTGCCAGCAGATCTACCGGGACTAGCGGGAGGGCCGGGGGTGAGCAGTTCTTC
TRBV20-1	TRBJ2-7	many	NA	13	CSARVGPSYEQYF	TGCAGTGCTAGAGTGGGGCCCTCCTACGAGCAGTACTTC
TRBV6-1	TRBJ1-2	few	NA	15	CASSTFRISNYGYTF	TGTGCCAGCAGTACTTTCAGGATATCCAACTATGGCTACACCTTC
TRBV6-2/TRBV6-3	TRBJ2-7	many	TRBD2	15	CASSTPPGGIYEQYF	TGTGCCAGCAGTACCCCCCCGGGAGGGATCTACGAGCAGTACTTC
TRBV28	TRBJ2-1	many	TRBD2	15	CASSSSGRGLWEQFF	TGTGCCAGCAGTTCTAGCGGGAGGGGACTATGGGAGCAGTTCTTC
TRBV2	TRBJ1-5	NA	TRBD1	19	CASSPSTGEFVKSNQPQHF	TGTGCCAGCAGTCCATCGACAGGGGAGTTCGTAAAAAGCAATCAGCCCCAGCATTTT
TRBV27	TRBJ1-2	NA	NA	17	CASSPIWAKGGYYGYTF	TGTGCCAGCAGTCCGATATGGGCCAAGGGGGGCTACTATGGCTACACCTTC
TRBV4-1	TRBJ2-7	few	TRBD1	17	CASSQDTGTGLSYEQYF	TGCGCCAGCAGCCAAGATACCGGGACAGGGCTTTCCTACGAGCAGTACTTC
TRBV28	TRBJ2-5	many	NA	16	CASSPDRPAGQETQYF	TGTGCCAGCAGTCCAGACAGGCCGGCCGGTCAAGAGACCCAGTACTTC
TRBV2	TRBJ1-4	NA	NA	18	CASSELPAGGWEEGKLFF	TGTGCCAGCAGTGAACTTCCGGCAGGAGGCTGGGAGGAGGGAAAACTGTTTTTT
TRBV19	TRBJ1-6	few	NA	15	CASSIDRRPGGALHF	TGTGCCAGTAGTATAGATCGACGGCCCGGCGGGGCCCTCCACTTT
TRBV12-3/TRBV12-4	TRBJ2-3	NA	TRBD1	14	CASRGTGRTDTQYF	TGTGCCAGCAGAGGGACAGGCCGGACAGATACGCAGTATTTT
TRBV6-1	TRBJ2-5	few	NA	13	CASRDRNEETQYF	TGTGCCAGCAGGGACCGAAACGAAGAGACCCAGTACTTC
TRBV27	TRBJ2-7	many	TRBD1	16	CASSSFTGTGDHEQYF	TGTGCCAGCAGTTCCTTTACCGGGACAGGGGACCACGAGCAGTACTTC
TRBV2	TRBJ2-7	many	TRBD1	14	CASSSTRDSYEQYF	TGTGCCAGCAGCTCAACCCGGGACAGCTACGAGCAGTACTTC
TRBV5-4	TRBJ2-1	NA	NA	16	CAGSFLREVSYNEQFF	TGTGCCGGCAGCTTCCTCCGGGAAGTATCCTACAATGAGCAGTTCTTC
TRBV12-3/TRBV12-4	TRBJ2-1	many	TRBD2	18	CASRTRWTSGTIYNEQFF	TGTGCCAGCAGGACCCGATGGACTAGCGGGACAATATACAATGAGCAGTTCTTC
TRBV27	TRBJ2-6	many	NA	19	CASSPIRRTLRSGANVLTF	TGTGCCAGCAGTCCTATTCGACGGACCCTGAGATCTGGGGCCAACGTCCTGACTTTC
TRBV7-8	TRBJ2-3	few	NA	13	CASSDRGHPPVYF	TGTGCCAGCAGCGACCGGGGCCATCCTCCGGTGTATTTT
TRBV28	TRBJ1-6	many	NA	15	CASSTGQPYNSPLHF	TGTGCCAGCAGTACTGGACAGCCGTATAATTCACCCCTCCACTTT
TRBV5-1	TRBJ2-2	few	NA	14	CASRGRFNTGELFF	TGCGCCAGCAGGGGGCGATTCAACACCGGGGAGCTGTTTTTT
TRBV30	TRBJ1-3	NA	TRBD1	17	CAWSALLTGASGNTIYF	TGTGCCTGGAGTGCCTTATTGACAGGGGCCTCTGGAAACACCATATATTTT
TRBV6-5	TRBJ2-1	few	NA	14	CAGSYSGDSNEQFF	TGTGCCGGCAGTTACTCCGGGGACTCAAATGAGCAGTTCTTC
TRBV20-1	TRBJ1-1	NA	NA	13	CSAKRTANTEAFF	TGCAGTGCCAAGCGGACAGCCAACACTGAAGCTTTCTTT
TRBV27	TRBJ2-1	many	NA	16	CASSLGKGRNYNEQFF	TGTGCCAGCAGTTTAGGCAAAGGGAGAAATTACAATGAGCAGTTCTTC
TRBV6-1	TRBJ2-7	many	NA	14	CASRRTGTYDEQYF	TGTGCCAGCAGACGCACTGGGACCTACGACGAGCAGTACTTC
TRBV29-1	TRBJ1-1	many	TRBD1	12	CSVEWGDRKTFF	TGCAGCGTTGAATGGGGGGACAGGAAGACTTTCTTT
TRBV20-1	TRBJ2-7	many	NA	13	CSAGVGESYEQYF	TGCAGTGCTGGGGTGGGAGAATCCTACGAGCAGTACTTC
TRBV11-3	TRBJ2-2	many	TRBD2	15	CASSPGLVSTGELFF	TGTGCCAGCAGTCCGGGACTAGTCTCCACCGGGGAGCTGTTTTTT
TRBV15	TRBJ2-5	few	NA	14	CATSRNRAWKTQYF	TGTGCCACCAGCAGAAACAGGGCTTGGAAGACCCAGTACTTC